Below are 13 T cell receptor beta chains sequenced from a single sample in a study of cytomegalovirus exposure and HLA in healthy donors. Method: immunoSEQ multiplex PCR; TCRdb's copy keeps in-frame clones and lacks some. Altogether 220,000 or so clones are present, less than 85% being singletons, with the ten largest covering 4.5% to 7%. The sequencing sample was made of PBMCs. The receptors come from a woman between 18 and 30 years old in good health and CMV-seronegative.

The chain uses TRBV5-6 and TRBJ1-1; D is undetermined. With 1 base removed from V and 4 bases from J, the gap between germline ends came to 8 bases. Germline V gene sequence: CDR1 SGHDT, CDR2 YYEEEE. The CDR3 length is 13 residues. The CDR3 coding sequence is TGTGCCAGCAGCTTGAGGGTGAGCACTGAAGCTTTCTTT. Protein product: CASSLRVSTEAFF.

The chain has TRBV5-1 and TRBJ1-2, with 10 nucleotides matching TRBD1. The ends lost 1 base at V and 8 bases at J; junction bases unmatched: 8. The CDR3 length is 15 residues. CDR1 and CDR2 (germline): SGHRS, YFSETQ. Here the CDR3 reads CASSLRDRGPYGYTF. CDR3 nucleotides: TGCGCCAGCAGCTTGAGGGACAGGGGTCCATACGGCTACACCTTC.

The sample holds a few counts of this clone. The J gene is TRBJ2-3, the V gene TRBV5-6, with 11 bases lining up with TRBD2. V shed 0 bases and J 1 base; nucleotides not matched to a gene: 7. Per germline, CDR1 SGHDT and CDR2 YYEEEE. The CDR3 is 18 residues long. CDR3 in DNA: TGTGCCAGCAGCTTGGTTAGCGGGGGGGCAAGGGGCACAGATACGCAGTATTTT. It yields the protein CASSLVSGGARGTDTQYF.

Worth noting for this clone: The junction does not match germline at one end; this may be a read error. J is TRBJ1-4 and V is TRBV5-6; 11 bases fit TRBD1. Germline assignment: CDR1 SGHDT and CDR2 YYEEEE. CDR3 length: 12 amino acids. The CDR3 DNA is TGTGCCAGCAGGGGACAGGGGGGAACCTACCATTTT. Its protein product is CASRGQGGTYHF.

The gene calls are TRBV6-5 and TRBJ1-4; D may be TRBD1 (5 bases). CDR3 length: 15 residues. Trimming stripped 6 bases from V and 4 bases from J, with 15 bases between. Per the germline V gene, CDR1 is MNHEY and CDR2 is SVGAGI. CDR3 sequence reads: CASRPPGLNNEKLFF. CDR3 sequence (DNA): TGTGCCAGCAGACCCCCGGGACTGAATAATGAAAAACTGTTTTTT.

CDR3 loop: CASSLGARSAEQFF. CDR3 in DNA: TGTGCCAGCAGCTTAGGGGCTAGATCGGCTGAGCAGTTCTTC. The rearrangement links TRBV7-2 to TRBJ2-1, with unresolved D. The CDR3 sequence is 14 residues long. Looked up from germline, CDR1 is SGHTA and CDR2 is FQGNSA. Trimming removed 1 base at V and 9 bases at J, with 13 bases between. Using reference TRBV7-2 and TRBJ2-1 for the parts outside the CDR3, the full variable domain is GAGVSQSPSNKVTEKGKDVELRCDPISGHTALYWYRQSLGQGLEFLIYFQGNSAPDKSGLPSDRFSAERTGGSVSTLTIQRTQQEDSAVYLCASSLGARSAEQFFGPGTRLTVL.

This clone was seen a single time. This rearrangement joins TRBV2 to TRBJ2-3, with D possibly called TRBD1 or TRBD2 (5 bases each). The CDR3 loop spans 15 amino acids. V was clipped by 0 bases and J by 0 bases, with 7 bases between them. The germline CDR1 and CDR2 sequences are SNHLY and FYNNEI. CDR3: CASSEAGTSTDTQYF. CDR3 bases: TGTGCCAGCAGTGAAGCCGGGACCAGCACAGATACGCAGTATTTT.

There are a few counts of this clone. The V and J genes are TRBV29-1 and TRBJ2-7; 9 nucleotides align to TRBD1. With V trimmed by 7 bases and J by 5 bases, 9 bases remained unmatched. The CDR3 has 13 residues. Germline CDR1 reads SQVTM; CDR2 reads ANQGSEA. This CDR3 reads CSALTGGLNEQYF. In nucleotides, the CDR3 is TGCAGCGCCCTGACAGGGGGGCTTAACGAGCAGTACTTC.

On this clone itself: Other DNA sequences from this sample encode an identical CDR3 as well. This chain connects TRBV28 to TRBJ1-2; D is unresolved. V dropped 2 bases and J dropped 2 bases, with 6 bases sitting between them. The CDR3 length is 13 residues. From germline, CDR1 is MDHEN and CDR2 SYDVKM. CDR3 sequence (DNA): TGTGCCAGCAGTTTAGCGGGGAACTATGGCTACACCTTC. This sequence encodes CASSLAGNYGYTF.

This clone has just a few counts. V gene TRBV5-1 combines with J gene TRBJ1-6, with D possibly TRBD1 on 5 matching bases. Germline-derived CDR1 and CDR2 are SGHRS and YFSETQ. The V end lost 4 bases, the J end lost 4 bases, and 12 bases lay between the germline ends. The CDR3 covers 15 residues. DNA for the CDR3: TGCGCCAGCAGCCGCCCTGGGGCGTATAATTCACCCCTCCACTTT. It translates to CASSRPGAYNSPLHF.

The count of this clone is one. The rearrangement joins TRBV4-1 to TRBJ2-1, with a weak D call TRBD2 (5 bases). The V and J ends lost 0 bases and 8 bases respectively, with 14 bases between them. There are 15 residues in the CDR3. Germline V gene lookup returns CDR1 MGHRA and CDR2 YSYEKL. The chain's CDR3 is CASSQELGRGDEQFF. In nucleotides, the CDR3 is TGCGCCAGCAGCCAAGAGTTAGGGAGAGGCGATGAGCAGTTCTTC.

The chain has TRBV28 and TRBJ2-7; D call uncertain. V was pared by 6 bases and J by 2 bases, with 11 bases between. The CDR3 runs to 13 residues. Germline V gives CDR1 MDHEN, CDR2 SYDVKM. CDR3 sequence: CASSEPGTYEQYF. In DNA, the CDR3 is TGTGCCAGCAGCGAACCGGGCACCTACGAGCAGTACTTC.

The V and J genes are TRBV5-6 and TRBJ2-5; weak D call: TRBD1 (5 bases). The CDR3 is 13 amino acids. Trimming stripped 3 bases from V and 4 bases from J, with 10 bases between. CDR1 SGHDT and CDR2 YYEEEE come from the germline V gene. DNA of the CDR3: TGTGCCAGCAGCTCCAGGGCGCGAGAGACCCAGTACTTC. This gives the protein CASSSRARETQYF.